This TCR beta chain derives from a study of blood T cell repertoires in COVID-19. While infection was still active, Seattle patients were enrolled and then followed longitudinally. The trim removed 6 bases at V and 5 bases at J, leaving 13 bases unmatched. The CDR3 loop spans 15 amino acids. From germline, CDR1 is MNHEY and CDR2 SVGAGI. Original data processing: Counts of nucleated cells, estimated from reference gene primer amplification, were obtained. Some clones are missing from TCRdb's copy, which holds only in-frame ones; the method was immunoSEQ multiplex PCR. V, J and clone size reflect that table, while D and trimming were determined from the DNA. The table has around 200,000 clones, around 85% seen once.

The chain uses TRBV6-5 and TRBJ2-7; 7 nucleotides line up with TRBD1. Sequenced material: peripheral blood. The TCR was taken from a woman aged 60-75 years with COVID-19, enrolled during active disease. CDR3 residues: CASSLLTGALDEQYF. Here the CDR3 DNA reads TGTGCCAGCAGCCTACTTACAGGGGCGCTCGACGAGCAGTACTTC.